This T cell receptor (beta chain) was sequenced during a study of blood T cell repertoires in COVID-19 (TCRdb year 2020). In terms of the full investigation: Samples from collaborators originated in the United States, Italy and Spain and spanned both the acute and convalescent phases of COVID-19. The prospective study material was composed of cDNA or gDNA derived from T cells, B-cell-depleted T cells, or PBMCs. Deeply sampled blood TCRbeta repertoires from subjects exposed to, actively infected with, or recovered from COVID-19 were included in the dataset. The repertoires were released in a freely available public database intended as a resource for research on the immune response to SARS-CoV-2. The samples were drawn from the first 160 participants of the ongoing ImmuneRACE study and from over a thousand subjects provided by 6 global collaborators. Sample metadata almost always included a de-identified subject ID, COVID-19 status, age in years and sex. Where HLA class I and class II types were available, the types were taken from metadata supplied by the sample provider, not from assay-based typing. The investigation overall reported the following: The amount of clinical and demographic metadata varied by source and participant and was provided uncurated.

Whole blood was collected in K2EDTA tubes by collaborating institutions according to the institutions' own protocols. Collaborator samples were shipped for TCRbeta analysis as frozen whole blood, isolated PBMCs, or DNA extracted from either sample type. The immunoSEQ Assay, a bias-controlled multiplex PCR, was used to amplify TCRbeta CDR3 regions from genomic DNA. The paper's processing steps were these. The number of nucleated cells in each sample was estimated from the amplification of reference gene primers within the assay. Sequence reads were collapsed and filtered to measure the absolute abundance of every unique TCRbeta CDR3 rearrangement. For each sample, productive Simpson clonality was calculated by taking the square root of Simpson's diversity index across productive rearrangements. Entries here come from immuneACCESS through TCRdb and include only in-frame sequences with V and J called. Some clones fail to appear in such tables; in the studies checked, an unresolved V gene covers under half of the shortfall, and the cause of the remainder is unknown. That table is the source of V, J and clone size, and D and trimming were worked out from the DNA. The sample table shows a few hundred thousand clones, and more than 70% are seen once. The ten largest make up 1% to 1.5% of the sample.

At the junction V is shortened by 5 bases and J by 1 base; bases outside the gene matches: 12. From the germline V gene, CDR1 is MDHEN and CDR2 is SYDVKM. Inclusive of the bounding cysteine and phenylalanine, the CDR3 is 20 residues long. Only CDR3 DNA is held: 60 bases, read in frame from base 1. With regard to this clone: Its specific antigen is unknown. No much larger clone exists at a distance of one base, and base qualities are not known.

The sequenced sample consisted of peripheral blood. The receptor's source is a man aged 40-49 years with acute or convalescent COVID-19. In this chain, TRBV28 is recombined with TRBJ2-2; a stretch of 14 junction bases matches TRBD2. In nucleotide form, the sequence is TGTGCCAGCAGTCACGAAGGGACTAGCGGGAGTATCGGGAACACCGGGGAGCTGTTTTTT. It translates as CASSHEGTSGSIGNTGELFF.